Listed here are 27 T cell receptor beta chains from one sample, sequenced in a study of T cell changes during pregnancy in multiple sclerosis. Sequencing used immunoSEQ multiplex PCR; TCRdb keeps in-frame clones, though not all of them. This sample has approximately 93,000 clones, with roughly 90% found just once. The sample in question was peripheral blood, obtained in the first trimester of pregnancy. These receptors were collected from a female donor in good health, enrolled as a control in a pregnancy study.

This sequence joins TRBV6-5 and TRBJ2-2; 7 nucleotides match TRBD1. The CDR3 runs 15 residues. Germline V lookup: CDR1 MNHEY, CDR2 SVGAGI. Germline trimming cut 2 bases from V and 9 bases from J; bases unmatched to any gene: 9. CDR3 amino acids: CASSYRPTGEWELFF. CDR3 DNA sequence: TGTGCCAGCAGTTACCGCCCTACAGGGGAATGGGAGCTGTTTTTT.

The J gene is TRBJ1-1, the V gene TRBV6-5, with D perhaps matching TRBD1 (5 bases). CDR1 and CDR2 (germline): MNHEY, SVGAGI. Deletions cut 2 bases from V and 5 bases from J, with 12 bases between. There are 14 residues in the CDR3. Written as DNA, the CDR3 is TGTGCCAGCAGTTACACAGGCGTAGGGACTGAAGCTTTCTTT. It encodes CASSYTGVGTEAFF.

The chain links TRBV5-1 to TRBJ2-3; weak D call: TRBD1 (6 bases). V shed 5 bases and J shed 3 bases, with 16 bases lying between them. This CDR3 comprises 15 residues. Per the germline V gene, CDR1 is SGHRS and CDR2 is YFSETQ. The CDR3 is CASRGTPTETDTQYF. CDR3 DNA: TGCGCCAGCAGAGGGACACCAACGGAGACAGATACGCAGTATTTT.

Only one count was recorded for this clone. J is TRBJ1-5 and V is TRBV6-1; a possible D gene is TRBD1 (5 bases). The CDR3 contains 13 residues. With 3 bases removed from V and 4 bases from J, the gap between germline ends came to 7 bases. Germline V gene sequence: CDR1 MNHNS, CDR2 SASEGT. CDR3 sequence (DNA): TGTGCCAGCAGTGACCAGGGAAATCAGCCCCAGCATTTT. Amino acids: CASSDQGNQPQHF.

The rearrangement uses TRBV4-2 and TRBJ2-2, with 8 nucleotides matching TRBD2. Germline values: CDR1 LGHNA, CDR2 YNFKEQ. The V segment lost 7 bases and the J segment 3 bases; nucleotides outside the gene matches: 7. This CDR3 comprises 15 residues. The CDR3 DNA reads as TGTGCCAGCACCCGGGGGGGAGGCGACACCGGGGAGCTGTTTTTT. This gives the protein CASTRGGGDTGELFF.

This chain links TRBV30 with TRBJ1-1, with D perhaps matching TRBD1 (5 bases). CDR3 size: 12 residues. CDR1 is GTSNPN and CDR2 is SVGIG in the germline V gene (reference sequence). V lost 5 bases, J lost 3 bases, and 10 bases lay in between. The CDR3, as DNA: TGTGCCTGGGGTCGCAGGGACACTGAAGCTTTCTTT. Translated, it gives CAWGRRDTEAFF.

V is TRBV7-9 and J is TRBJ2-7, with TRBD1 as a possible D gene (6 bases). Germline loops: CDR1 SEHNR, CDR2 FQNEAQ (reference sequence). V lost 4 bases and J 0 bases, leaving 13 bases between the germline ends. CDR3 length: 15 amino acids. The CDR3 DNA is TGTGCCAGCAGCTCCATGGACAGTCCCTCCTACGAGCAGTACTTC. Translating it yields CASSSMDSPSYEQYF.

DNA for the CDR3: TGTGCCAGCAGTGAATCGGGACAGCTTTACGAGCAGTACTTC. It encodes CASSESGQLYEQYF. V gene TRBV2 combines with J gene TRBJ2-7, with TRBD1 matching over 7 bases. The CDR3 runs 14 residues. In germline, CDR1 is SNHLY, CDR2 FYNNEI. J was trimmed by 4 bases and V by 2 bases; bases with no gene match: 5. The whole variable domain, filled in from reference TRBV2 and TRBJ2-7, reads EPEVTQTPSHQVTQMGQEVILRCVPISNHLYFYWYRQILGQKVEFLVSFYNNEISEKSEIFDDQFSVERPDGSNFTLKIRSTKLEDSAMYFCASSESGQLYEQYFGPGTRLTVT.

Here the CDR3 DNA reads TGTGCCAGCAGCCAAGAGGCGCGGGGCTCTGGGGGCTACACCTTC. Its protein is CASSQEARGSGGYTF. The J gene is TRBJ1-2, the V gene TRBV4-2; D possibly corresponds to TRBD1 (5 bases). V gave up 0 bases and J gave up 8 bases, with 16 bases separating them. The V gene's germline CDR1 is LGHNA and CDR2 YNFKEQ. The CDR3 sequence is 15 residues long.

The gene calls are TRBV4-2 and TRBJ2-5, with TRBD2 matching over 13 bases. Germline V gives CDR1 LGHNA, CDR2 YNFKEQ. CDR3 length: 16 amino acids. V was clipped by 4 bases and J by 4 bases; unmatched bases: 6. CDR3 loop: CASSRTSGGEGETQYF. The CDR3 coding sequence is TGTGCCAGCAGCCGGACTAGCGGGGGAGAGGGAGAGACCCAGTACTTC.

The chain is built from TRBV30 and TRBJ2-2; maybe TRBD1 (6 bases). The CDR3 has 12 amino acids. CDR1 and CDR2 from the germline V gene are GTSNPN and SVGIG (reference sequence). V shed 3 bases and J shed 6 bases, with 8 bases lying between them. CDR3 DNA: TGTGCCTGGAGCAGGGGATCCGGGGAGCTGTTTTTT. Encoded protein: CAWSRGSGELFF.

This clone was observed a single time. The chain carries TRBV4-3 and TRBJ1-5; no reliable D call. Germline CDR1 and CDR2: LGHNA and YSLEER. This CDR3 has 14 residues. The ends were cut back, 5 bases at V and 4 bases at J, with 12 bases in the middle. CDR3 sequence (DNA): TGCGCCAGCAGCTCGGGTTTACCGAATCAGCCCCAGCATTTT. Translating it yields CASSSGLPNQPQHF.

The rearrangement joins TRBV5-4 to TRBJ1-2; D uncertain. V was trimmed by 0 bases and J by 3 bases, leaving 6 bases between them. CDR1 and CDR2 (germline): SGHNT, YYREEE (reference sequence). The CDR3 is 13 amino acids. CDR3 DNA sequence: TGTGCCAGCAGCTTGGGTGCGGACTATGGCTACACCTTC. It specifies CASSLGADYGYTF.

This clone was seen a few times. The gene calls are TRBV19 and TRBJ1-2; D is perhaps TRBD1 (5 bases). The ends were cut back, 6 bases at V and 2 bases at J, with 10 bases in the middle. Germline lookup yields CDR1 LNHDA and CDR2 SQIVND (reference sequence). The CDR3 extends over 13 amino acids. The CDR3 loop reads CASRSTENYGYTF. CDR3 bases: TGTGCCAGTAGGTCGACAGAGAACTATGGCTACACCTTC.

J is TRBJ1-4 and V is TRBV28, with TRBD1 identical over 7 bases. Germline assignment: CDR1 MDHEN and CDR2 SYDVKM. The CDR3 extends over 13 amino acids. With 8 bases clipped from V and 5 bases from J, the junction kept 5 bases outside the gene matches. The DNA of the CDR3 is TGTGCCAGCGAGACAGGGCGGAATGAAAAACTGTTTTTT. Translated, it gives CASETGRNEKLFF.

This clone was picked up many times. The V call is TRBV6-4, the J call TRBJ2-1; TRBD1 agrees at 7 bases. CDR1 and CDR2 (germline): MRHNA, SNTAGT. The trim removed 2 bases at V and 5 bases at J, leaving 3 bases unmatched. The CDR3 has 14 residues. DNA of the CDR3: TGTGCCAGCAGTGACACGACAGGGCACAATGAGCAGTTCTTC. Translating it yields CASSDTTGHNEQFF.

The chain carries TRBV4-3 and TRBJ1-2, with TRBD1 matching 9 bases. CDR3 length: 14 amino acids. Trimming removed 8 bases from V and 3 bases from J; junction bases left unmatched: 7. Germline V gene lookup returns CDR1 LGHNA and CDR2 YSLEER. Here the CDR3 reads CASAEDRGDYGYTF. The CDR3 region has the DNA TGCGCCAGCGCCGAGGACAGGGGCGACTATGGCTACACCTTC.

The chain uses TRBV28 and TRBJ1-1; TRBD1 might be the D (6 bases). The CDR3 contains 11 residues. Trimming stripped 1 base from V and 10 bases from J, with 7 bases between. CDR1 and CDR2 from the germline V gene are MDHEN and SYDVKM. DNA for the CDR3: TGTGCCAGCAGTTTATACAGGGTAGCTTTCTTT. Protein sequence: CASSLYRVAFF.

In this sample, this clone turned up once. The gene calls are TRBV4-2 and TRBJ2-5, with 10 bases matching TRBD2. Germline loops: CDR1 LGHNA, CDR2 YNFKEQ. CDR3 length: 17 amino acids. The V segment lost 4 bases and the J segment 4 bases; nucleotides outside the gene matches: 12. In nucleotides, the CDR3 is TGTGCCAGCAGCCCGGGAAGCGGGGGGGACCGGGGAGAGACCCAGTACTTC. This codes for CASSPGSGGDRGETQYF.

V usage is TRBV7-2 and J usage is TRBJ2-5; 8 bases fit TRBD2. The germline gives CDR1 SGHTA, CDR2 FQGNSA. The CDR3 sequence is 16 residues long. The junction had 13 bases not matched to a gene; V was cut back by 7 bases and J by 3 bases. The CDR3 nucleotides read TGTGCCAGCAAGTTCCGTCCGGGGGGGCCGGAAGAGACCCAGTACTTC. Translated, it gives CASKFRPGGPEETQYF.

The chain links TRBV11-2 to TRBJ1-1; 11 bases are a match to TRBD1. V was pared by 3 bases and J by 6 bases, with 0 bases of the junction left unmatched. This CDR3 comprises 13 residues. The germline gives CDR1 SGHAT, CDR2 FQNNGV. The CDR3 is CASSLGQGAEAFF. CDR3 DNA sequence: TGTGCCAGCAGCTTGGGACAGGGGGCTGAAGCTTTCTTT.

The CDR3 DNA reads TGTGCCAGCACCCCTCTCGGAGGGACTAATGAAAAACTGTTTTTT. Its translation is CASTPLGGTNEKLFF. The genes are TRBV9 and TRBJ1-4; D is uncertain. The V end lost 6 bases, the J end lost 2 bases, and 14 bases lay between the germline ends. The germline V gene encodes CDR1 SGDLS and CDR2 YYNGEE. The CDR3 length is 15 residues.

The chain is built from TRBV9 and TRBJ1-6, with D tentatively TRBD1 (6 bases). The CDR3 is made up of 14 amino acids. The V gene lost 3 bases and the J gene lost 10 bases, with 14 bases spanning the gap. CDR1 is SGDLS and CDR2 is YYNGEE in the germline V gene. CDR3 residues: CASSEDSLGSPLHF. CDR3 in DNA: TGTGCCAGCAGCGAGGACAGCCTGGGATCACCCCTCCACTTT.

The V call is TRBV13, the J call TRBJ1-1; the match to TRBD1 covers 7 bases. V lost 7 bases, J lost 1 base, and 6 bases stayed unmatched. Germline V gene data show CDR1 as PRHDT and CDR2 as FYEKMQ (reference sequence). CDR3 length: 14 amino acids. The CDR3 reads CASKRQGPNTEAFF. DNA of the CDR3: TGTGCCAGCAAGAGACAGGGACCGAACACTGAAGCTTTCTTT.

This clone was observed a handful of times. The V and J genes are TRBV27 and TRBJ1-5; D is undetermined. Germline loops: CDR1 MNHEY, CDR2 SMNVEV (reference sequence). The CDR3 is made up of 13 amino acids. V gave up 5 bases and J gave up 3 bases, with 8 bases separating them. Here the CDR3 reads CASSPLLNQPQHF. Here the CDR3 DNA reads TGTGCCAGCAGTCCCTTACTCAATCAGCCCCAGCATTTT.

The chain uses TRBV7-3 and TRBJ2-1; 8 bases are shared with TRBD2. Germline V lookup: CDR1 SGHTA, CDR2 FQGTGA. The CDR3 totals 15 residues. Trimming removed 4 bases from V and 4 bases from J; junction bases left unmatched: 6. The CDR3 spells CASSYGGGSYNEQFF. DNA for the CDR3: TGTGCCAGCAGCTACGGCGGGGGGTCATACAATGAGCAGTTCTTC.

This chain joins TRBV9 and TRBJ1-2; D unclear. The V and J ends lost 4 bases and 1 base respectively, with 8 bases between them. CDR3 length: 13 residues. Germline CDR1 reads SGDLS; CDR2 reads YYNGEE. The CDR3 reads CASSPSGNYGYTF. The CDR3 region has the DNA TGTGCCAGCAGCCCTTCCGGTAACTATGGCTACACCTTC. The full variable domain, in which reference TRBV9 and TRBJ1-2 provide the parts outside the CDR3, is DSGVTQTPKHLITATGQRVTLRCSPRSGDLSVYWYQQSLDQGLQFLIQYYNGEERAKGNILERFSAQQFPDLHSELNLSSLELGDSALYFCASSPSGNYGYTFGSGTRLTVV.